This record looks at one T cell receptor beta chain sequence and its context. Its antigen is unidentified. The sample is drawn from a study of long-term antiretroviral therapy in people with HIV. Broader study findings: All time points showed a repertoire dominated by clones expanded before ART. All blood samples came from the years 2004 to 2017, possibly under older ART regimens. HIV repertoires showed narrower CDR3 length ranges than controls.

Samples were assayed with immunoSEQ v3.0 at survey level. Sequenced by immunoSEQ multiplex PCR; TCRdb stores in-frame clones only, minus some. The sample shows about 30,000 clones, roughly 93% of them seen only once. The CDR3 contains 15 residues. With 0 bases clipped from V and 10 bases from J, the junction kept 7 bases outside the gene matches. Germline assignment: CDR1 SEHNR and CDR2 FQNEAQ (reference sequence). Every sample had 1-10 million cryopreserved PBMC in it before DNA extraction. The source is a woman in her 40s with HIV. Sample: unsorted PBMCs, taken around 6.5 years after starting antiretroviral therapy. V gene TRBV7-9 combines with J gene TRBJ2-1, with 9 bases aligning to TRBD2. Here the CDR3 reads CASSLAGGLAGEQFF. The CDR3 DNA follows: TGTGCCAGCAGCTTAGCGGGCGGGCTAGCGGGGGAGCAGTTCTTC. The variable domain in full, with the rest retrieved from reference TRBV7-9 and TRBJ2-1, is DTGVSQNPRHKITKRGQNVTFRCDPISEHNRLYWYRQTLGQGPEFLTYFQNEAQLEKSRLLSDRFSAERPKGSFSTLEIQRTEQGDSAMYLCASSLAGGLAGEQFFGPGTRLTVL.